The 23 T cell receptor beta chains given below trace back to one sample, sequenced in a study of spatial heterogeneity in lung cancer. Time point noted: sample taken at primary tumor resection. No cells were sorted before sequencing. The whole RNA sequenced was extracted from tumor, nontumor lung or frozen PBMC. TCRdb re-called the 5' RACE reads through MiXCR, storing one row per CDR3 protein. The sample records about 23,000 distinct CDR3 sequences, 4.7% being singletons. The material sequenced was PBMCs, taken at surgery. The receptors were gathered from a male donor with early-stage non-small cell lung cancer.

This clonotype was seen repeatedly, ten times or more. The chain is built from TRBV2 and TRBJ2-1, with a possible D match to TRBD2 (6 bases). Germline-derived CDR1 and CDR2 are SNHLY and FYNNEI. V shed 6 bases and J shed 8 bases, with 20 bases lying between them. The CDR3 has 15 amino acids. The CDR3 sequence: CASRGTETREDEQFF. Here the CDR3 DNA reads TGTGCCAGCAGAGGTACAGAGACTAGGGAGGATGAGCAGTTCTTC.

This clonotype was detected many times. This chain links TRBV5-1 with TRBJ2-3, with D unresolved. CDR1 is SGHRS, CDR2 YFSETQ, per germline. The CDR3 has 14 amino acids. Trimming cost V 1 base and J 2 bases, with 8 bases left between them. The CDR3 spells CASSLNWNTDTQYF. The CDR3 nucleotides read TGCGCCAGCAGCTTGAATTGGAACACAGATACGCAGTATTTT.

This clonotype occurred many times. The chain is built from TRBV12-3 or TRBV12-4 and TRBJ2-2, with a weak D call TRBD2 (6 bases). V was shortened by 4 bases and J by 6 bases, with 6 bases between the two germline ends. The CDR3 covers 12 residues. The CDR3 DNA follows: TGTGCCAGCAGTTGGGGGGCCGGGGAGCTGTTTTTT. Protein sequence: CASSWGAGELFF.

This clonotype was recorded many times. The chain uses TRBV7-2 and TRBJ2-3; D remains unclear. The length of the CDR3 is 14 residues. The germline CDR1 and CDR2 sequences are SGHTA and FQGNSA. Between the trimmed V and J ends, which lost 1 base and 8 bases, there was a span of 13 bases. Here the CDR3 DNA reads TGTGCCAGCAGCTTAGGCCCCCGTTACGGTACGCAGTATTTT. Translation: CASSLGPRYGTQYF.

This clonotype has ten or more counts. The chain combines TRBV20-1 with TRBJ2-3, with 12 positions matching TRBD2. Looked up from germline, CDR1 is DFQATT and CDR2 is SNEGSKA (reference sequence). The CDR3 is made up of 16 amino acids. Unmatched junction bases numbered 8, after V lost 3 bases and J lost 4 bases. The CDR3: CSARARLAGVADTQYF. The CDR3 DNA reads as TGCAGTGCTAGGGCCAGACTAGCGGGAGTGGCAGATACGCAGTATTTT.

This clonotype was seen repeatedly, ten times or more. The rearrangement joins TRBV28 to TRBJ1-1; weak D call: TRBD1 (6 bases). Germline assignment: CDR1 MDHEN and CDR2 SYDVKM. Deletions cut 6 bases from V and 4 bases from J, with 21 bases between. The CDR3 is made up of 16 amino acids. The CDR3 region is CASRTTTGQGLTEAFF. The CDR3 region has the DNA TGTGCCAGCAGGACAACAACCGGGCAGGGGCTCACTGAAGCTTTCTTT.

This clonotype was recorded at least ten times. The chain carries TRBV27 and TRBJ2-7; D may match TRBD1 or TRBD2 (5 bases each). Trimming took 2 bases from V and 6 from J, leaving 17 bases between them. This CDR3 spans 15 amino acids. Looked up from germline, CDR1 is MNHEY and CDR2 is SMNVEV (reference sequence). The CDR3 loop reads CASSLMGDGLGEQYF. In nucleotides, the CDR3 is TGTGCCAGCAGTTTAATGGGGGACGGGTTGGGCGAGCAGTACTTC.

This clonotype was counted a few times. A much more abundant neighbour one base away suggests this may be a read error. The V call is TRBV10-3, the J call TRBJ1-1, with D possibly being TRBD1 (5 bases). CDR3 length: 12 residues. The V end was cut by 11 bases, the J end by 3 bases, with 13 bases between. Germline V gene lookup returns CDR1 ENHRY and CDR2 SYGVKD. Written as DNA, the CDR3 is TGTGCCGGGGGTGCAACGGACACTGAAGCTTTCTTT. Residues: CAGGATDTEAFF.

By proportion, this clonotype is medium-sized. The rearrangement joins TRBV6-5 to TRBJ2-1; tentative D call: TRBD1 (6 bases). Trimming left V 0 bases short and J 4 bases short, with 13 bases between. The germline V gene has CDR1 MNHEY and CDR2 SVGAGI. CDR3 size: 16 residues. CDR3 loop: CASSYSSDSRYNEQFF. For the CDR3, the DNA is TGTGCCAGCAGTTACTCCTCGGACAGCAGGTACAATGAGCAGTTCTTC.

This clonotype was detected many times. This chain joins TRBV2 and TRBJ2-1, with D perhaps TRBD2 (5 bases). Germline CDR1 and CDR2: SNHLY and FYNNEI. This CDR3 contains 15 residues. Trimming shortened V by 8 bases and J by 2 bases, and 16 bases separated the two germline ends. CDR3 nucleotides: TGTGCCAGCCGAAGAGAGGGCGTCGCCTACAATGAGCAGTTCTTC. This gives the protein CASRREGVAYNEQFF.

This clonotype was detected ten times or more. This chain connects TRBV18 to TRBJ2-7; tentative D call: TRBD1 (6 bases). Germline V gene sequence: CDR1 KGHSH, CDR2 LQKENI. V lost 9 bases to trimming and J lost 6 bases, with 21 bases between them. The CDR3 is 14 residues long. The CDR3 bases are TGTGCCAGATCAACACAGGGAGAAGGTAGCGAGCAGTACTTC. It codes for CARSTQGEGSEQYF. Using reference TRBV18 and TRBJ2-7 for the parts outside the CDR3, the full variable domain is NAGVMQNPRHLVRRRGQEARLRCSPMKGHSHVYWYRQLPEEGLKFMVYLQKENIIDESGMPKERFSAEFPKEGPSILRIQQVVRGDSAAYFCARSTQGEGSEQYFGPGTRLTVT.

This clonotype was recorded at least ten times. The chain combines TRBV5-1 with TRBJ1-2; 9 bases agree with TRBD1. This CDR3 contains 15 residues. After removal of 4 bases from V and 4 bases from J, the junction contained 8 bases not matched to a gene. Germline V CDR1 and CDR2: SGHRS, YFSETQ. This CDR3 reads CASSPGGQGSYGYTF. The CDR3 DNA follows: TGCGCCAGCAGCCCGGGGGGACAGGGTAGCTATGGCTACACCTTC.

This clonotype was detected ten times or more. J is TRBJ1-1 and V is TRBV7-2, with D possibly being TRBD1 (5 bases). The CDR3 covers 14 residues. Between the trimmed V and J ends, which lost 5 bases and 8 bases, there was a span of 18 bases. Germline V gives CDR1 SGHTA, CDR2 FQGNSA. CDR3 nucleotides: TGTGCCAGCAGCCCGTCACGGGGCAGTACCGAAGCTTTCTTT. Translating gives CASSPSRGSTEAFF.

Ten or more counts support this clonotype. The V call is TRBV28, the J call TRBJ2-7; D is ambiguous. CDR1 is MDHEN, CDR2 SYDVKM, per germline. The CDR3 has 13 residues. Deletions cut 8 bases from V and 1 base from J, with 12 bases between. The CDR3 loop reads CASGDWRSYEQYF. The CDR3 DNA reads as TGTGCCAGCGGTGACTGGCGTTCCTACGAGCAGTACTTC.

This clonotype was recorded many times. The chain combines TRBV24-1 with TRBJ2-3; 10 bases are a match to TRBD1. The ends lost 3 bases at V and 3 bases at J; junction bases unmatched: 5. The germline V gene encodes CDR1 KGHDR and CDR2 SFDVKD. The CDR3 extends over 16 amino acids. CDR3 loop: CATSDPGQGGTDTQYF. DNA for the CDR3: TGTGCCACCAGTGATCCAGGACAGGGGGGTACAGATACGCAGTATTTT.

In its sample, this clonotype was seen many times. The chain has TRBV6-5 and TRBJ2-2, with 8 bases fitting TRBD2. V gave up 7 bases and J gave up 0 bases; unmatched junction bases: 4. CDR1 is MNHEY, CDR2 SVGAGI, per germline. This CDR3 region has 15 residues. Written as DNA, the CDR3 is TGTGCCAGCACCTTTAGCGGGGCGAACACCGGGGAGCTGTTTTTT. Translation gives CASTFSGANTGELFF.

This clonotype was seen at least ten times. The chain recombines TRBV4-2 with TRBJ2-1; D is uncertain. The CDR3 is made up of 12 amino acids. In germline, CDR1 is LGHNA, CDR2 YNFKEQ. V was pared by 0 bases and J by 9 bases, with 6 bases between. The DNA of the CDR3 is TGTGCCAGCAGCCAAGATTTAGGTGAGCAGTTCTTC. Amino acid sequence: CASSQDLGEQFF.

The table lists this clonotype with many counts. The V and J genes are TRBV11-2 and TRBJ1-4, with D uncertain. V was cut by 4 bases and J by 12 bases, with 21 bases left in between. The CDR3 contains 15 residues. The germline CDR1 and CDR2 sequences are SGHAT and FQNNGV. CDR3 in DNA: TGTGCCAGCAGCTCACACCGGGGTCGGCGCGGGGAACTGTTTTTT. Its protein product is CASSSHRGRRGELFF.

This clonotype was detected ten times or more. This chain joins TRBV5-1 and TRBJ2-3, with 8 bases matching TRBD2. There are 17 residues in the CDR3. Germline V gives CDR1 SGHRS, CDR2 YFSETQ. The junction had 8 bases not matched to a gene; V was cut back by 0 bases and J by 2 bases. The CDR3 nucleotides read TGCGCCAGCAGCTTGGTTCGGGGGGGCCTGATCACAGATACGCAGTATTTT. Translated: CASSLVRGGLITDTQYF.

There are many counts of this clonotype. The rearrangement joins TRBV3-1 to TRBJ2-7; TRBD2 agrees at 7 bases. The CDR3 covers 15 residues. V shed 0 bases and J 2 bases; nucleotides not matched to a gene: 4. The germline V gene encodes CDR1 LGHDT and CDR2 YNNKEL (reference sequence). The CDR3 coding sequence is TGTGCCAGCAGCCAAGACCACAGCGGGACCTACGAGCAGTACTTC. Its protein is CASSQDHSGTYEQYF.

This clonotype occurred many times. The genes are TRBV18 and TRBJ1-2; D unclear. Looked up from germline, CDR1 is KGHSH and CDR2 is LQKENI. Trimming took 5 bases from V and 4 from J, leaving 11 bases between them. The CDR3 totals 13 residues. Here the CDR3 DNA reads TGTGCCAGCTCAGCTTTGACATTCTATGGCTACACCTTC. Translated: CASSALTFYGYTF.

By its share, this clonotype is medium-sized. The V and J genes are TRBV7-9 and TRBJ1-1; 7 nucleotides match TRBD1. After removal of 7 bases from V and 8 bases from J, the junction contained 10 bases not matched to a gene. This CDR3 spans 13 amino acids. The germline gives CDR1 SEHNR, CDR2 FQNEAQ (reference sequence). CDR3 region: CASTSRGQNEAFF. The CDR3 coding sequence is TGTGCCAGCACCTCCAGGGGACAGAACGAAGCTTTCTTT. Complete variable domain (other parts from reference TRBV7-9 and TRBJ1-1): DTGVSQNPRHKITKRGQNVTFRCDPISEHNRLYWYRQTLGQGPEFLTYFQNEAQLEKSRLLSDRFSAERPKGSFSTLEIQRTEQGDSAMYLCASTSRGQNEAFFGQGTRLTVV.

This clonotype has ten or more counts. The CDR3: CASSPRQDYEQYF. DNA for the CDR3: TGTGCCAGCAGCCCTAGACAGGACTACGAGCAGTACTTC. V usage is TRBV7-2 and J usage is TRBJ2-7, with D possibly TRBD1 on 6 matching bases. This CDR3 is built from 13 residues. Germline V gene data show CDR1 as SGHTA and CDR2 as FQGNSA. V was trimmed by 5 bases and J by 3 bases, leaving 11 bases between them. Complete variable domain (other parts from reference TRBV7-2 and TRBJ2-7): GAGVSQSPSNKVTEKGKDVELRCDPISGHTALYWYRQSLGQGLEFLIYFQGNSAPDKSGLPSDRFSAERTGGSVSTLTIQRTQQEDSAVYLCASSPRQDYEQYFGPGTRLTVT.